Below, 5 T cell receptor beta chains from the same sample are listed, as sequenced in a study of T-cell reconstitution after alpha-beta-depleted transplantation in children. Unique molecular identifiers were incorporated when the TCRbeta library was constructed. Using its own MiXCR run on the PCR reads, TCRdb lists one record per CDR3 protein. This table holds around 490,000 distinct CDR3 sequences, over 10% found once. Material: PBMCs, mostly from graft donor cells, obtained 180 days after TCRalphabeta/CD19-depleted stem cell transplant. The receptors stem from a female patient under 10 years old who had a stem cell transplant for aplastic anemia, so the T cells may come from the graft donor.

In its sample, this clonotype was seen a few times. The chain couples TRBV11-2 to TRBJ2-1; D might be TRBD2 (5 bases). The CDR3 has 16 amino acids. V dropped 2 bases and J dropped 3 bases, with 14 bases sitting between them. The germline CDR1 and CDR2 sequences are SGHAT and FQNNGV. As DNA, the CDR3 is TGTGCCAGCAGCTTAACACGGGAACACATCTACAATGAGCAGTTCTTC. Its protein is CASSLTREHIYNEQFF.

The chain combines TRBV27 with TRBJ2-1; 8 bases match TRBD1. The CDR3 is 14 residues long. The ends lost 3 bases at V and 7 bases at J; junction bases unmatched: 5. In germline, CDR1 is MNHEY, CDR2 SMNVEV (reference sequence). The CDR3 loop is CASSFNRGWNEQFF. Written as DNA, the CDR3 is TGTGCCAGCAGTTTTAACAGGGGGTGGAATGAGCAGTTCTTC.

This clonotype was counted only a few times. J is TRBJ2-5 and V is TRBV20-1; D may match TRBD1 or TRBD2 (6 bases each). The ends were cut back, 0 bases at V and 4 bases at J, with 9 bases in the middle. The CDR3 has 13 amino acids. Germline loops: CDR1 DFQATT, CDR2 SNEGSKA (reference sequence). In DNA form, the CDR3 reads TGCAGTGCTAGAGACGGGGGCAGAGAGACCCAGTACTTC. It is translated as CSARDGGRETQYF.

This clonotype was observed a few times. The V call is TRBV24-1, the J call TRBJ2-5; 10 bases map to TRBD2. V shed 7 bases, J shed 5 bases, and the junction held 3 bases outside the gene matches. Germline V gives CDR1 KGHDR, CDR2 SFDVKD. The CDR3 contains 13 residues. The CDR3 reads CATSLAGVETQYF. DNA of the CDR3: TGTGCCACCAGCCTAGCGGGAGTGGAGACCCAGTACTTC.

V is TRBV24-1 and J is TRBJ2-3; D is possibly TRBD2 (7 bases). Germline assignment: CDR1 KGHDR and CDR2 SFDVKD. The CDR3 has 15 residues. V was clipped by 9 bases and J by 5 bases, with 20 bases between them. The CDR3 DNA reads as TGTGCCACCGCGGGAGTGGCAGGGGCAGTAGATACGCAGTATTTT. Translation: CATAGVAGAVDTQYF.